Only a few counts were recorded for the clone carrying this T cell receptor beta chain. This sample is drawn from a study of blood T cells in healthy people across ages. The CDR3 is made up of 13 amino acids. CDR1 and CDR2 (germline): SQVTM, ANQGSEA. The ends were cut back, 7 bases at V and 7 bases at J, with 16 bases in the middle. With a J-beta primer mix and a sample-barcoded 5' primer, a second PCR ran roughly 6 to 12 cycles. TCRdb redid the calling of the 5' RACE reads with MiXCR, one entry per CDR3 protein. In the table there are about 830,000 distinct CDR3 sequences, under 80% of which are singletons.

The chain couples TRBV29-1 to TRBJ1-4, with a weak D call TRBD1 (5 bases). The sequenced sample was blood. The source of this sequence is a man aged 30 to 45 in good health. CDR3 sequence reads: CSGWGGSGEKLFF. DNA of the CDR3: TGCAGCGGATGGGGCGGCTCGGGTGAAAAACTGTTTTTT.